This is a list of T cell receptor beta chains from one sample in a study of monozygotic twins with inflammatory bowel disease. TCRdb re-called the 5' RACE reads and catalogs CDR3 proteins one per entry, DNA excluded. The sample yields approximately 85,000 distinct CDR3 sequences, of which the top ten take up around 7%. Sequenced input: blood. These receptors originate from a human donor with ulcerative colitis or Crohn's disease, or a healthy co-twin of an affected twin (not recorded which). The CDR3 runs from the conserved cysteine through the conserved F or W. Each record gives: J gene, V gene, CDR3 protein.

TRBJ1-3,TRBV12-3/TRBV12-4,CASSLPGTSSGNTIYF
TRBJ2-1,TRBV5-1,CASSLGRDRGYNEQFF
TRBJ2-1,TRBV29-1,CSILSPGQGENEQFF
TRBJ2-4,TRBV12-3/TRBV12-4,CASSLGPGLAGGNLGNIQYF
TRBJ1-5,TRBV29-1,CSAVDRDSNQPQHF
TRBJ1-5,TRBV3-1,CASSQWGQGTSQPQHF
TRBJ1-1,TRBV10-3,CAISRGGERRTEAFF
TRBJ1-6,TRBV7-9,CASSPRGGAGPLHF
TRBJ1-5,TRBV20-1,CSATHPWGNQPQHF
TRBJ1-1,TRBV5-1,CASSLEYRVNTEAFF
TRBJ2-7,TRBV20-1,CTVLRESTYEQYF
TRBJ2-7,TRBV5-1,CASSLAAGTKLKSILDEQYF
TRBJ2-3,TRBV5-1,CASSSPGAGGSTDTQYF
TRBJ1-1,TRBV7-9,CASSLALNTEAFF
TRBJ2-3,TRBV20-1,CSARRPGGPGDTQYF
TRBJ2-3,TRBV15,CATSTGGGGTRNTQYF
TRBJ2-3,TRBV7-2,CASSQGARGGPTDTQYF
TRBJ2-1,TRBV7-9,CASSFLRLAGENEQFF
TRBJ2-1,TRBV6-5,CASSDSQAGLGEQFF
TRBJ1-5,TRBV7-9,CASSLGREGDQPQHF
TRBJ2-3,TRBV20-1,CSARSLAGGRTDTQYF
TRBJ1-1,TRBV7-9,CASTRGQSNTEAFF
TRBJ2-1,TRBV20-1,CSARDSSSGANEQFF
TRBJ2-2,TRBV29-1,CSVLEQMNTGELFF
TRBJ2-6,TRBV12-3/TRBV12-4,CASRSGFGANVLTF
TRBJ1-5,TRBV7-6,CASSLGGDRRNQPQHF
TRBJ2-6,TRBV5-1,CASSLGSFGANVLTF
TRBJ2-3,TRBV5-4,CASSGPGRGVASTDTQYF
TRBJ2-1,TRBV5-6,CASSLVQLIYNEQFF
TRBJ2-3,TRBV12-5,CASGLDRGTDTQYF
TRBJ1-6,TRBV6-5,CASSYLESGGSNSPLHF
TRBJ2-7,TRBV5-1,CASSLEQASYEQYF
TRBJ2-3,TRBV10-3,CAINDREVTDTQYF
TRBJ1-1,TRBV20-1,CSAERTGEAFF
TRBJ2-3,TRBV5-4,CASSLGQALDTQYF
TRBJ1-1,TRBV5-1,CASSLEPGIGTEAFF
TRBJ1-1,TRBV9,CASSVVVDWNTEAFF
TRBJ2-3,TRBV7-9,CASSLASGGTDTQYF
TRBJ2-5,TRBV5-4,CASSLIADQETQYF
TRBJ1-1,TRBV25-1,CASSRGGFTEAFF